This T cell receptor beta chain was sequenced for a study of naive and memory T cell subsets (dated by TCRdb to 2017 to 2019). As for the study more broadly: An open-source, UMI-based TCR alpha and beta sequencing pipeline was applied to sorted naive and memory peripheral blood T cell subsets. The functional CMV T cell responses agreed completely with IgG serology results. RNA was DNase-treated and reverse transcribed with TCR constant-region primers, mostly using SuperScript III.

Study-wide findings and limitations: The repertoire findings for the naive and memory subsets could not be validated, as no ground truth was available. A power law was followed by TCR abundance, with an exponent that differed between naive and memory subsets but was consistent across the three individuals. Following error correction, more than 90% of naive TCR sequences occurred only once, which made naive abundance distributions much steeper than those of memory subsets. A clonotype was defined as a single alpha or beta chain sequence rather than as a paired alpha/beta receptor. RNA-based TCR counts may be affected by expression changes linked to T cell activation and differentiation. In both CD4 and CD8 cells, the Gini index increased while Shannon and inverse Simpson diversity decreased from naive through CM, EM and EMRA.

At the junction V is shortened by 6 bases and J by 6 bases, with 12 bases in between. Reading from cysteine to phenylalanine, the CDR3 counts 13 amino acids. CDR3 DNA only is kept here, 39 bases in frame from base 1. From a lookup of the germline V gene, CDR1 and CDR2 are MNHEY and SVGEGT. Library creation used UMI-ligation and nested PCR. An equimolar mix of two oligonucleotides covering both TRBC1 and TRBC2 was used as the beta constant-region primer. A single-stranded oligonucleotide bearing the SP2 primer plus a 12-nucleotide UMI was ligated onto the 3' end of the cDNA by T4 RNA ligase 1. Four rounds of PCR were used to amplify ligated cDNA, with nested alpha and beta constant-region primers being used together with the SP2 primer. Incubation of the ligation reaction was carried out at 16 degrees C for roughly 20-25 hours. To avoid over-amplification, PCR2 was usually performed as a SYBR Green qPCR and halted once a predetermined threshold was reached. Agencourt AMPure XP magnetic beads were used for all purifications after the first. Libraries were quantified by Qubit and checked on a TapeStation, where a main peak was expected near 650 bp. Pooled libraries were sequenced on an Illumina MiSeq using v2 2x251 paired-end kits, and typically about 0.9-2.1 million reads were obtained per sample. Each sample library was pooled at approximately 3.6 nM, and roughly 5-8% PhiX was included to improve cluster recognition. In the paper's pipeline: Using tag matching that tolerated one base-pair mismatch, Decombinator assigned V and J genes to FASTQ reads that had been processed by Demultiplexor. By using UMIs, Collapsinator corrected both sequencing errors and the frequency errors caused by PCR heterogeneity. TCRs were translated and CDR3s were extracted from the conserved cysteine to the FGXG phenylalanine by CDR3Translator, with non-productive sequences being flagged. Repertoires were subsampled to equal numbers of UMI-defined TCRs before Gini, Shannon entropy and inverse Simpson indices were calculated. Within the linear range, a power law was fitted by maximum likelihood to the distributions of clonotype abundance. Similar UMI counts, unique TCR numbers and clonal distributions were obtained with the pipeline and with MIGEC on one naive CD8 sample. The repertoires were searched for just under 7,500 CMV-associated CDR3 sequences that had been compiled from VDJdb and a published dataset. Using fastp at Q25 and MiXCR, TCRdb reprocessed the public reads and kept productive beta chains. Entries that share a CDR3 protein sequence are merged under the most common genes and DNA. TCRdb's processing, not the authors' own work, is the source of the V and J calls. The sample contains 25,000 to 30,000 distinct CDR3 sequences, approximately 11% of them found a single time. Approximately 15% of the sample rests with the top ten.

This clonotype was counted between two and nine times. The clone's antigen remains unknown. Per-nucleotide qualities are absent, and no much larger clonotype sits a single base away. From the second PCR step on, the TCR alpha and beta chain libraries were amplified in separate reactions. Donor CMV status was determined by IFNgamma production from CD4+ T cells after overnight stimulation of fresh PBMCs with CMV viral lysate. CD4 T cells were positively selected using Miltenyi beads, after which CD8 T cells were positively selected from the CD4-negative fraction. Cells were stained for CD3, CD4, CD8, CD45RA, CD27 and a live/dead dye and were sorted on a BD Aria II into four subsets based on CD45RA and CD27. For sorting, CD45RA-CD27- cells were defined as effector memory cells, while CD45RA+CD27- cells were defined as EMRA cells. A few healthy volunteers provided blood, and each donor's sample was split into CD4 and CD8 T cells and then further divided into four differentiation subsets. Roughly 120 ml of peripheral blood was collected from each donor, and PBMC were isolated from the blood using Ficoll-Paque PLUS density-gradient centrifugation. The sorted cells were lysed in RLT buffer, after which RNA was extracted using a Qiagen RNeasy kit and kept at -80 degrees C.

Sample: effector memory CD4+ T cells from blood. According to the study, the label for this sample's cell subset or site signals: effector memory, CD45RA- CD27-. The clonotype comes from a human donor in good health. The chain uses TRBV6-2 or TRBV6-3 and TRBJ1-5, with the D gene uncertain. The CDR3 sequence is CASRGVSGQPQHF. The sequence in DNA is TGTGCCAGCAGAGGAGTTTCGGGTCAGCCCCAGCATTTT.